This T cell receptor beta chain was recovered during a study of chemoradiotherapy in HPV16-positive cancers. Study-level findings and limits: Non-HPV-specific T cells did not expand in tumors during treatment, whereas candidate HPV-specific clones and E7-related motifs did. The functional HPV-specific definition rests on just two HPV16-positive patients.

Germline V gives CDR1 SGHDN, CDR2 FVKESK. CDR3 length: 16 amino acids. V lost 0 bases to trimming and J lost 2 bases, with 10 bases between them. Points on this clone: Its antigen is unknown.

Here immunoSEQ multiplex PCR was the method, and the copy in TCRdb shows in-frame clones only, minus some. The sample consists of tens of thousands of clones, 88% of them appearing once. The receptor was derived from a human donor with HPV-associated anogenital cancer. V is TRBV14 and J is TRBJ1-4; D may be TRBD1 (5 bases). Source: blood, taken from a patient who underwent chemoradiotherapy. The CDR3: CASSQEGEGTNEKLFF. The DNA of the CDR3 is TGTGCCAGCAGCCAAGAAGGCGAGGGGACTAATGAAAAACTGTTTTTT.